This T cell receptor beta chain was profiled in a study of T cells in Graves' hyperthyroidism and ophthalmopathy. This clonotype was recorded many times. Around 9.9 ml of fresh peripheral blood supplied the PBMCs. RNA transcripts were the template for amplifying TCR beta CDR3 regions. The TCR CDR3 first-round RT-PCR relied on the HTBI primer set. TCRdb fed the multiplex PCR reads into MiXCR, producing one record per CDR3 protein. The repertoire consists of about 510,000 distinct CDR3 sequences, with about 14% occurring once and the leading ten covering about 14%. Germline V gene lookup returns CDR1 SQVTM and CDR2 ANQGSEA. Trimming removed 3 bases from V and 4 bases from J, with 14 bases in between. CDR3 length: 14 amino acids.

The J gene is TRBJ2-3, the V gene TRBV29-1; TRBD2 might be the D (6 bases). The sequencing sample was made of blood. The receptor comes from a woman aged 40 to 50 with Graves' hyperthyroidism. In DNA form, the CDR3 reads TGCAGCGTTGACGACGGGAGTGGCGCAGATACGCAGTATTTT. This encodes CSVDDGSGADTQYF.